This TCR beta chain was captured in a study of STAT5B mutations in CD4+ large granular lymphocyte leukemia. Turning to this clone: No antigen is known for it.

Overall study results and limits: Main leukemic clonotypes were patient-specific, but under 30% appeared at low frequency elsewhere. CD4-sorted patient repertoires seemed more clonal than healthy CD4+ repertoires.

Produced via immunoSEQ multiplex PCR; TCRdb's table is partial and in-frame only. The sample records fewer than 35,000 clones, about three quarters being singletons. Germline loops: CDR1 GTSNPN, CDR2 SVGIG (reference sequence). This CDR3 region has 16 residues. The V segment lost 3 bases and the J segment 5 bases; nucleotides outside the gene matches: 10. The chain recombines TRBV30 with TRBJ1-2; 12 positions match TRBD1. Sequencing used CD4+ T cells from blood buffy coats. The source of this sequence is a human donor in good health. The CDR3 nucleotides read TGTGCCTGGAGCTTCTGGGGACAGGGGGCCGGGTATGGCTACACCTTC. Translated: CAWSFWGQGAGYGYTF.